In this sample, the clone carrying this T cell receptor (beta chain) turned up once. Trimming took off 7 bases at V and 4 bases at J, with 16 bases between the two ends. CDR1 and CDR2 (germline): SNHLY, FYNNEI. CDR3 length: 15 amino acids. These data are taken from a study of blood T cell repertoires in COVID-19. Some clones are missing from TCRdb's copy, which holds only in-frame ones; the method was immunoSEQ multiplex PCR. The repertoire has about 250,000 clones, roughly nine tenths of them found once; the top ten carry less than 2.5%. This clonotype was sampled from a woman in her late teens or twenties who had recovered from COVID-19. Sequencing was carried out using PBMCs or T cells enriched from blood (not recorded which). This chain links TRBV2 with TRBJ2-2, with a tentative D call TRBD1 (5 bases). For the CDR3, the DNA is TGTGCCAGCACCGACAGCCGTCCGCTCACCGGGGAGCTGTTTTTT. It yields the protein CASTDSRPLTGELFF.